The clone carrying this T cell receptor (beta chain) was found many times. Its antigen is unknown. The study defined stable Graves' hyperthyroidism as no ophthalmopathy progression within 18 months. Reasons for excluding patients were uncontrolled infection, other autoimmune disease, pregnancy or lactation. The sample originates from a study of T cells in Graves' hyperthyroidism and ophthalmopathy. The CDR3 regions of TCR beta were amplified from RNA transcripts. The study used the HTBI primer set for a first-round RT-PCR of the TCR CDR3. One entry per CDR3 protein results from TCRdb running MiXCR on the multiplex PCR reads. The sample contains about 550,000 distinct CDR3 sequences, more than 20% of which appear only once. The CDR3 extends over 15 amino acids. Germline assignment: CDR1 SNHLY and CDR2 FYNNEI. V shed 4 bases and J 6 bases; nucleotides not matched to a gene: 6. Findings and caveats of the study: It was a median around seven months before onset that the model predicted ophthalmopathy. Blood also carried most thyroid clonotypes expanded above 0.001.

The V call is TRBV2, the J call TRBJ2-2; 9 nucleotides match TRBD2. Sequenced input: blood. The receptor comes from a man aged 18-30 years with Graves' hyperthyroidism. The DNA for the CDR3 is TGTGCCAGCAGTGCACAGCGGGGGGTCTCCGGGGAGCTGTTTTTT. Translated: CASSAQRGVSGELFF.